This T cell receptor beta chain was sequenced in a study of TIL therapy for anti-PD-1-resistant metastatic lung cancer (dated by TCRdb to the early 2020s). Describing the broader study: Enrolled patients had a median age of roughly 50 years (range roughly 35-85) and a median tumor PD-L1 proportion score of around 5.9%. A median non-synonymous tumor mutation burden of approximately 1.5 mutations per megabase was determined across the cohort by whole-exome sequencing. Most of the cohort had lung adenocarcinoma, a handful of tumors were EGFR-mutant and two were ALK-rearranged, and half of the patients were current or former smokers. Clonotypes were tracked across tumor, expanded TIL product and serial blood samples by T cell receptor beta sequencing of tumor and peripheral blood.

V has 4 bases trimmed and J has 11 bases trimmed; junction bases matching no gene number 9. Reading from cysteine to phenylalanine, the CDR3 counts 14 amino acids. The sequence is cut down to CDR3 DNA, 42 bases in frame from base 1. CDR1 MNHEY and CDR2 SVGAGI were looked up in the germline V gene. The immunoSEQ v3 hsTCRB kit was used to amplify TCR beta CDR3 regions from genomic DNA through bias-controlled multiplex PCR. TCR libraries were sequenced on an Illumina NextSeq 500 to 2 million to 2.5 million read pairs for survey level or about 5-6.5 million for deep level. As for the original processing: V, D and J genes were assigned, non-productive sequences were removed, and clonality was reported by immunoSEQ Analyzer software. Repertoires were compared by productive Simpson clonality and by the Morisita overlap index of productive TRB rearrangements between infused TIL and blood. TCRdb holds this immuneACCESS table with in-frame rearrangements only. Some clones are missing; in checked studies, unresolved V genes explain under half, and the rest has no known cause. V, J and clone size were drawn from that table, and D and trimming were deduced from the DNA. This sample gives more than 90,000 clones in total; about three fifths of them show up just once. The ten largest make up approximately 9.9% of the sample.

This clone has just one count. Its binding antigen is unknown. No base quality values were provided; no much bigger clone lies one nucleotide off. In the paper's terms, the time point label means: pre-treatment sample, taken before nivolumab and TIL therapy. Baseline tumor samples were excised metastases, mostly pleural nodules or supraclavicular lymph nodes, from the same resection used to grow TIL. Tumors were collected before any PD-1/PD-L1 blockade, after which patients were given nivolumab, and patients who progressed were given lymphodepletion, an infusion of expanded TIL and IL-2. Adults with stage 4 NSCLC were enrolled in a dual-center phase I trial from 2017 to early 2020. The samples were drawn from an open-label, single-arm phase I trial testing tumor-infiltrating lymphocyte therapy combined with nivolumab in advanced non-small cell lung cancer. Portions of each resected tumor were snap-frozen in liquid nitrogen and were stored at -80 degrees C. Using laser-capture macrodissection, tumor regions of interest were selected on H&E sections, then pulverized into about 15 mg aliquots and extracted using Qiagen Allprep kits.

Overall study outcomes, separate from this receptor: Compared with baseline intratumoral T cells, expanded TIL cultures were more clonal and less diverse (median clonality 6% vs 31%, p < 0.0001). The study protocol defined all tumor marker inferences as exploratory. Clonal turnover during TIL culture was high, and many clones enriched in the product were not detected in the baseline tumor, suggesting clonal contraction instead of faithful expansion. The cohort was highly selected, including more treatment-naive, never-smoker and oncogene-addicted patients than is typical, which limits generalizability.

The sequenced sample was tumor tissue, obtained at baseline. The chain is encoded by TRBV6-5 joined to TRBJ2-1; TRBD2 agrees with 9 junctional bases. This TCR was recovered from a person between 25 and 80 years old with non-small cell lung cancer. The CDR3 amino acid sequence is: CASSWSREGTKQFF. The sequenced DNA: TGTGCCAGCAGTTGGTCGCGGGAGGGCACTAAGCAGTTCTTC.